This record concerns one T cell receptor beta chain sequence. Those who participated ranged in age from roughly 18 to 90 years and resided in under 25 US areas. This sample stems from a study of blood T cell repertoires in COVID-19. Clones were sequenced by immunoSEQ multiplex PCR, and TCRdb holds only the in-frame ones, with some missing. The sample carries about 57,000 clones, 80% to 90% recorded once. The trim removed 2 bases at V and 6 bases at J, leaving 14 bases unmatched. The CDR3 runs 18 residues. In germline, CDR1 is SGHRS, CDR2 YFSETQ. The V gene is TRBV5-1, the J gene TRBJ2-1; 10 nucleotides agree with TRBD2. This clonotype originated in a woman aged 40 to 50 with acute COVID-19. Sequencing was performed on PBMCs or T cells enriched from blood (not recorded which). CDR3 nucleotide sequence: TGCGCCAGCAGCTTTGGGTACCCCGGGACTAGCGACACCAATGAGCAGTTCTTC. It codes for CASSFGYPGTSDTNEQFF. Full variable domain (rest looked up from reference TRBV5-1 and TRBJ2-1): KAGVTQTPRYLIKTRGQQVTLSCSPISGHRSVSWYQQTPGQGLQFLFEYFSETQRNKGNFPGRFSGRQFSNSRSEMNVSTLELGDSALYLCASSFGYPGTSDTNEQFFGPGTRLTVL.